The T cell receptor beta chain under discussion was sequenced for a study of blood T cell repertoires in COVID-19. Across the whole study: Researchers got acute and convalescent COVID-19 samples from the United States, Italy and Spain.

Produced via immunoSEQ multiplex PCR; TCRdb's table is partial and in-frame only. The sample records about 150,000 clones, 70% to 90% being singletons. This CDR3 is 13 amino acids long. The germline CDR1 and CDR2 sequences are KGHDR and SFDVKD. The V gene lost 2 bases and the J gene lost 2 bases, with 4 bases spanning the gap. The chain combines TRBV24-1 with TRBJ2-3; the D is unclear. Sequenced sample: peripheral blood. The source is a man aged 45-65 years with active or convalescent COVID-19. The CDR3 sequence is CATSDYYTDTQYF. As DNA, the CDR3 is TGTGCCACCAGTGATTACTACACAGATACGCAGTATTTT.